These 10 T cell receptor beta chains were sequenced from one sample in a study of cytomegalovirus exposure and HLA in healthy donors. TCRdb's table, derived via immunoSEQ multiplex PCR, lists solely in-frame clones and lacks some. The sample shows a few hundred thousand clones, 86% of them seen only once. The sequenced material came from PBMCs. These receptors originate from a woman under 30 in good health and CMV-seronegative.

J is TRBJ2-7 and V is TRBV5-1; 10 bases match TRBD2. J lost 0 bases, V lost 6 bases, and 6 bases had no gene match. The length of the CDR3 is 15 residues. Germline V gene lookup returns CDR1 SGHRS and CDR2 YFSETQ. DNA of the CDR3: TGCGCCAGCACCCGCGGGACTAGCGACTCCTACGAGCAGTACTTC. Its translation: CASTRGTSDSYEQYF.

This clone has only one observation. The V and J genes are TRBV5-6 and TRBJ2-7; 8 bases map to TRBD1. The germline CDR1 and CDR2 sequences are SGHDT and YYEEEE. With V trimmed by 7 bases and J by 7 bases, 13 bases remained unmatched. The CDR3 has 14 amino acids. The CDR3 reads CASWRQGAYGEQYF. The CDR3 nucleotides read TGTGCCAGCTGGCGGCAGGGGGCATATGGGGAGCAGTACTTC.

The V gene is TRBV18, the J gene TRBJ2-7; D might be TRBD1 (5 bases). The CDR3 is 14 amino acids. V lost 4 bases and J 2 bases, leaving 12 bases between the germline ends. The germline V gene encodes CDR1 KGHSH and CDR2 LQKENI. The CDR3 sequence is CASSQPTETYEQYF. DNA of the CDR3: TGTGCCAGCTCACAACCGACAGAAACCTACGAGCAGTACTTC.

This rearrangement joins TRBV2 to TRBJ1-2, with D perhaps matching TRBD1 (6 bases). Germline V lookup: CDR1 SNHLY, CDR2 FYNNEI. The CDR3 extends over 15 amino acids. The V gene lost 1 base and the J gene lost 5 bases, with 14 bases spanning the gap. Written as DNA, the CDR3 is TGTGCCAGCAGTGAAGGAGGGGGAAGCGGATATGGCTACACCTTC. Translation: CASSEGGGSGYGYTF.

The rearrangement links TRBV7-2 to TRBJ1-1; 7 bases align to TRBD1. CDR1 and CDR2 from the germline V gene are SGHTA and FQGNSA. CDR3 size: 14 residues. The V and J ends lost 5 bases and 1 base, in that order; junction bases with no gene match: 4. DNA of the CDR3: TGTGCCAGCAGCGCGGACAGGTCGAACACTGAAGCTTTCTTT. Translation: CASSADRSNTEAFF.

The V and J genes are TRBV4-1 and TRBJ1-4, with a tentative D call TRBD1 (5 bases). Deletions cut 4 bases from V and 4 bases from J, with 13 bases between. From germline, CDR1 is MGHRA and CDR2 YSYEKL. The CDR3 has 15 residues. CDR3 DNA: TGCGCCAGCAGCCCCAGGGTATCCCGTAATGAAAAACTGTTTTTT. Translating it yields CASSPRVSRNEKLFF.

CDR3 amino acids: CASSPGIYEQYF. CDR3 nucleotides: TGTGCCAGCAGCCCAGGGATATACGAGCAGTACTTC. The chain couples TRBV7-9 to TRBJ2-7; D is possibly TRBD1 (5 bases). The ends were cut back, 5 bases at V and 4 bases at J, with 9 bases in the middle. Germline V CDR1 and CDR2: SEHNR, FQNEAQ (reference sequence). The length of the CDR3 is 12 residues.

A remark on this clone: Additional DNA sequences in this sample encode the identical CDR3. V gene TRBV30 combines with J gene TRBJ2-5, with D maybe TRBD2 (6 bases). Germline CDR1 is GTSNPN and CDR2 is SVGIG (reference sequence). V lost 2 bases, J lost 2 bases, and 9 bases lay in between. The CDR3 extends over 13 amino acids. This CDR3 reads CAWSRGSQETQYF. The CDR3 DNA is TGTGCCTGGAGTCGGGGGTCTCAAGAGACCCAGTACTTC. Full variable domain (outside the CDR3, taken from reference TRBV30 and TRBJ2-5): SQTIHQWPATLVQPVGSPLSLECTVEGTSNPNLYWYRQAAGRGLQLLFYSVGIGQISSEVPQNLSASRPQDRQFILSSKKLLLSDSGFYLCAWSRGSQETQYFGPGTRLLVL.

This sequence joins TRBV19 and TRBJ1-1; D gene uncertain. The CDR3 runs to 11 residues. Germline loops: CDR1 LNHDA, CDR2 SQIVND (reference sequence). The V and J ends lost 3 bases and 7 bases respectively, with 6 bases between them. The CDR3 here is CASSIYSEAFF. The CDR3 DNA sequence: TGTGCCAGTAGTATTTACAGTGAAGCTTTCTTT.

This clone was counted between two and nine times. The V call is TRBV5-6, the J call TRBJ2-1; D is undetermined. This CDR3 contains 11 residues. V was cut by 4 bases and J by 5 bases, with 4 bases left in between. The germline CDR1 and CDR2 sequences are SGHDT and YYEEEE. CDR3 loop: CASSGDNEQFF. CDR3 in DNA: TGTGCCAGCAGCGGAGACAATGAGCAGTTCTTC. The whole variable domain, remainder taken from reference TRBV5-6 and TRBJ2-1, is DAGVTQSPTHLIKTRGQQVTLRCSPKSGHDTVSWYQQALGQGPQFIFQYYEEEERQRGNFPDRFSGHQFPNYSSELNVNALLLGDSALYLCASSGDNEQFFGPGTRLTVL.